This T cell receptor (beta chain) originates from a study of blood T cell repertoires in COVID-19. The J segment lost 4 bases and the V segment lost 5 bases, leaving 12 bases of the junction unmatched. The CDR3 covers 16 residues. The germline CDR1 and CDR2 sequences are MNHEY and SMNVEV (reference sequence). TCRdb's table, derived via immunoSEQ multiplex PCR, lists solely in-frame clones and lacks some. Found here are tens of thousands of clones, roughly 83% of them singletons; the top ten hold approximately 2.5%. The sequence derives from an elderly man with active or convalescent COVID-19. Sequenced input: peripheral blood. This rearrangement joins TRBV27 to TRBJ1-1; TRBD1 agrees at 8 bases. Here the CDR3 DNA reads TGTGCCAGCAGTCCCTCACGGACAGGGACGGTCACTGAAGCTTTCTTT. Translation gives CASSPSRTGTVTEAFF.